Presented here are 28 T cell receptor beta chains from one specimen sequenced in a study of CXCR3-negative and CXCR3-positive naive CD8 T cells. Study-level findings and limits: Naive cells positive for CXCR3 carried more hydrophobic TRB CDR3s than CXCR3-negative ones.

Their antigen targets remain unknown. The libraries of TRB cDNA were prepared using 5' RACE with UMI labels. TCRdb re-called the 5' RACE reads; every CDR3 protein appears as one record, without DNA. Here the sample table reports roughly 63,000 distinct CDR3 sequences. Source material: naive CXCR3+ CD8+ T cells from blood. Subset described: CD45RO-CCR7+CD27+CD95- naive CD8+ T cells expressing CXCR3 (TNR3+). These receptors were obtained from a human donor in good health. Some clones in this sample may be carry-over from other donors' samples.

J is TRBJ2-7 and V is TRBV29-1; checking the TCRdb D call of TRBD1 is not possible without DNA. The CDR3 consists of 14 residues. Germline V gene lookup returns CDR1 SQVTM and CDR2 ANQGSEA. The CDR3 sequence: CSVEDRTGPYEQYF.

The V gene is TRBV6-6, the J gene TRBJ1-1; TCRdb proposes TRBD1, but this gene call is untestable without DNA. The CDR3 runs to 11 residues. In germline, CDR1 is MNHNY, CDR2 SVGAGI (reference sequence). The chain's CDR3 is CASSLGQEAFF.

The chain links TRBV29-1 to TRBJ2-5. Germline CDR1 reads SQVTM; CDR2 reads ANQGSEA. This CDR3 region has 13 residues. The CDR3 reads CSANSGYGETQYF. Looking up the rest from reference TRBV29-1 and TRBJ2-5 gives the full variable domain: SAVISQKPSRDICQRGTSLTIQCQVDSQVTMMFWYRQQPGQSLTLIATANQGSEATYESGFVIDKFPISRPNLTFSTLTVSNMSPEDSSIYLCSANSGYGETQYFGPGTRLLVL.

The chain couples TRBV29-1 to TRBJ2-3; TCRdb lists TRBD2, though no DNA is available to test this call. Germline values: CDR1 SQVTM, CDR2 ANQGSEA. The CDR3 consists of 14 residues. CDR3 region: CSVSERGSTDTQYF.

The CDR3 region is CASSIGSTGEQFF. The chain combines TRBV19 with TRBJ2-1; TCRdb returns TRBD1, unconfirmable since there is no DNA. The CDR3 is made up of 13 amino acids. Germline V lookup: CDR1 LNHDA, CDR2 SQIVND (reference sequence).

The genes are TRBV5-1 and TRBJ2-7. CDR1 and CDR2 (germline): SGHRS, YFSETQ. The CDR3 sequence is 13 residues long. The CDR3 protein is CASSLEDHYEQYF.

The CDR3 region is CASSQDFWGQNTEAFF. The rearrangement links TRBV4-3 to TRBJ1-1; TCRdb's assignment of TRBD1 cannot be checked, as there is no DNA. Per germline, CDR1 LGHNA and CDR2 YSLEER. The CDR3 totals 16 residues.

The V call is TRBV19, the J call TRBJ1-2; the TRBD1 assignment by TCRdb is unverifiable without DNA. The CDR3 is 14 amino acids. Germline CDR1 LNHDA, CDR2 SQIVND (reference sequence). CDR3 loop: CASTNRDREYGYTF.

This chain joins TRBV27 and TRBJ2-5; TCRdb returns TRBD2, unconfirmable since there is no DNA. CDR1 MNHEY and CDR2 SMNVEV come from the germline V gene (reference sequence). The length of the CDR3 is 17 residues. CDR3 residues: CASSLSLERPEEETQYF.

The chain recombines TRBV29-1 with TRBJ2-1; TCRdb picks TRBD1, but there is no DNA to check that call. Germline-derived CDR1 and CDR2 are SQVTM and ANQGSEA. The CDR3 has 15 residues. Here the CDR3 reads CSVEGEGTLYNEQFF.

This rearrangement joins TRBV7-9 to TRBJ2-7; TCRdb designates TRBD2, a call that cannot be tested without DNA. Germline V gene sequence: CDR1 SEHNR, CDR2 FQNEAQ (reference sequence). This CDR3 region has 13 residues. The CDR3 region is CASGRGSSYEQYF.

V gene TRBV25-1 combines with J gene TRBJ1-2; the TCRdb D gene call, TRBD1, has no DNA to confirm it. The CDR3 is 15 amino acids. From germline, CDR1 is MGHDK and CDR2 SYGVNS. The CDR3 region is CASSEGRGYNYGYTF.

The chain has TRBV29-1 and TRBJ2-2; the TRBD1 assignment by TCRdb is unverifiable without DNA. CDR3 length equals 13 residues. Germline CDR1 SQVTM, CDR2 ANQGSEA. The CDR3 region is CSVTGAHTGELFF.

The CDR3 protein is CASSQDWLAGGEQYF. This chain uses TRBV4-3 with TRBJ2-7; checking the TCRdb D call of TRBD2 is not possible without DNA. The CDR3 is made up of 15 amino acids. Germline-derived CDR1 and CDR2 are LGHNA and YSLEER.

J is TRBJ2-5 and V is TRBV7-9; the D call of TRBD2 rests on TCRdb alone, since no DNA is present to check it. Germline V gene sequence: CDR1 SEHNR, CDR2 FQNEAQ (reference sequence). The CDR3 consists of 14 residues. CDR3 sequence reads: CASTPREAQETQYF.

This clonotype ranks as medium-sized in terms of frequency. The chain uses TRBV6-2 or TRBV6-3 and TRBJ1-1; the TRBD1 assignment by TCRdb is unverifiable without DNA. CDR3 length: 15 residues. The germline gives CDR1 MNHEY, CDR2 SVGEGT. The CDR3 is CASSSHRGNNNEAFF.

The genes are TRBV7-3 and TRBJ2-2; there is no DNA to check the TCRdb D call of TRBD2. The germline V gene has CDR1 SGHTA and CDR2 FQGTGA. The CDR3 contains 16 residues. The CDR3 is CASSSYGTRHTGELFF. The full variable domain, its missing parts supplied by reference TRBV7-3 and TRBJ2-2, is GAGVSQTPSNKVTEKGKYVELRCDPISGHTALYWYRQSLGQGPEFLIYFQGTGAADDSGLPNDRFFAVRPEGSVSTLKIQRTERGDSAVYLCASSSYGTRHTGELFFGEGSRLTVL.

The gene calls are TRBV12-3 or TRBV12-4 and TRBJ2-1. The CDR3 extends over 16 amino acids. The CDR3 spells CASSFGQGISYNEQFF.

The CDR3 region is CASSPFPSQETQYF. This rearrangement joins TRBV23-1 to TRBJ2-5. TRBV23-1 is known as an ORF, though its function is uncertain. The CDR3 has 14 residues.

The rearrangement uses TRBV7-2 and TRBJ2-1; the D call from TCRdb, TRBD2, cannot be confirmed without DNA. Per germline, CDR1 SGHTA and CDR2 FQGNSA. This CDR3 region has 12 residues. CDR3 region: CASSLGGGGADF.

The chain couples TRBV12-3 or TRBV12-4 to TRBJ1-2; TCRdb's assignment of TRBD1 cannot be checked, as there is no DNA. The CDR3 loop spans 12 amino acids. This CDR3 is CASSRQGNGYTF.

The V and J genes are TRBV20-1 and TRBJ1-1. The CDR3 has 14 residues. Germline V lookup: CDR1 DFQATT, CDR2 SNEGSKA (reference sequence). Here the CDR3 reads CSARVGDRNTEAFF.

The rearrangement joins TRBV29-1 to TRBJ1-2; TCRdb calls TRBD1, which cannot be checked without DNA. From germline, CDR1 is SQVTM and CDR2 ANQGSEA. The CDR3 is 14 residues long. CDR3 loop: CSVERDRYLYGYTF.

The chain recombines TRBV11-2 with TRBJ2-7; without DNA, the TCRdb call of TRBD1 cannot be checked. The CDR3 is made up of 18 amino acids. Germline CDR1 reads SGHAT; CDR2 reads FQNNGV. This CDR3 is CASSLGLIQGGLPYEQYF.

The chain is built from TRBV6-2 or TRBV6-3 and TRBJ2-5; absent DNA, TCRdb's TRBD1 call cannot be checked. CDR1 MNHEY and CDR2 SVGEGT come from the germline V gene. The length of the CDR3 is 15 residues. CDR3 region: CAAANYGLAGETQYF.

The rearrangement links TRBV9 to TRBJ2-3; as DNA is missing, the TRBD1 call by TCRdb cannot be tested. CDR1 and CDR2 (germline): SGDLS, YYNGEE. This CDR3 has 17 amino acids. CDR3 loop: CASSVGGGGPHTDTQYF.

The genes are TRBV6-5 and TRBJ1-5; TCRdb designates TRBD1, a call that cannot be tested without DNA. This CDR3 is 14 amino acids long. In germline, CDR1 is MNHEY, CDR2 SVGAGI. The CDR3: CASNPPGINQPQHF.

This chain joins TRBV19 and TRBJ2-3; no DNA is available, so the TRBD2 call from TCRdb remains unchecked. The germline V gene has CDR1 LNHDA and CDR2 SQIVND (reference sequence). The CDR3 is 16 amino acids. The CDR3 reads CASSMVGLAATDTQYF.